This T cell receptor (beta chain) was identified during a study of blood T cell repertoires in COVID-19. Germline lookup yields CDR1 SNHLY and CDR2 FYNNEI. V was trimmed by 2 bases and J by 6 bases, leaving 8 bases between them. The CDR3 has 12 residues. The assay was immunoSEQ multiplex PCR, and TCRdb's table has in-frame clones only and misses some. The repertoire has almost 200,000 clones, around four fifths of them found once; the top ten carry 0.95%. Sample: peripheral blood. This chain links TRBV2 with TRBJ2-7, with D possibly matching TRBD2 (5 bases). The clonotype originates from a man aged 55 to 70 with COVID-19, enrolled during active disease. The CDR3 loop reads CASSESGIEQYF. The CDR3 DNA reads TGTGCCAGCAGTGAATCGGGGATCGAGCAGTACTTC.